The entry below gives a single TCR beta chain sequence along with its context. Antigen unknown. Germline CDR1 SGDLS, CDR2 YYNGEE. The CDR3 spans 16 residues. With 4 bases removed from V and 3 bases from J, the gap between germline ends came to 17 bases. This entry belongs to a study of T-cell memory formation after mild COVID-19. Study-wide results and caveats: CD4+ bias marked clones expanding day 15 to 37, unlike balanced contracting clones. Contracting CD4+ clones sat mainly in CM and EM; CD8+ in EMRA.

5'RACE primed at constant segments yielded TCR alpha and TCR beta cDNA libraries bearing sample barcodes and UMIs. MiXCR, run by TCRdb on the 5' RACE reads, gives a single entry per CDR3 protein. The sample records roughly 170,000 distinct CDR3 sequences, about a fifth being singletons. The gene calls are TRBV9 and TRBJ2-1, with D tentatively TRBD2 (7 bases). The clonotype originates from an adult woman who had mild COVID-19 (a few samples of this study predate the infection). Cell type and time point are not known. The sequencing input was PBMCs or a T cell subset sorted from them (not recorded which). CDR3 protein: CASSSKGGAYYNEQFF. CDR3 bases: TGTGCCAGCAGCTCCAAGGGGGGGGCTTACTACAATGAGCAGTTCTTC.